The T cell receptor (beta chain) described here comes from a study of naive and memory T cell subsets. CDR3 length: 15 amino acids. The ends lost 7 bases at V and 2 bases at J; junction bases unmatched: 8. In germline, CDR1 is SGHTA, CDR2 FQGNSA. At least ten counts were recorded for this clonotype. For blood and skin samples, reverse transcription used TCR alpha and beta constant primers. Via MiXCR, TCRdb re-called the UMI-ligation and nested PCR reads, giving one row per CDR3 protein. The data contain fewer than 20,000 distinct CDR3 sequences, about a tenth of them singletons. Treatment defined: skin biopsy from PPD injection site in Mantoux-positive individual. Cells were not sorted; total RNA input targeted 1 to 1000 ng.

This chain uses TRBV7-2 with TRBJ2-3; 8 bases align to TRBD1. The sample here was skin, taken from a tuberculin skin test site. This clonotype was sampled from an adult in good health. The CDR3 is CASKLQGAVTDTQYF. The DNA of the CDR3 is TGTGCCAGCAAGCTTCAGGGGGCGGTCACAGATACGCAGTATTTT.